This passage covers 16 T cell receptor beta chains from one sample sequenced in a study of technical replicates of blood from a handful of donors (TCRdb year 2017). The library came from the immunoSEQ multiplex PCR assay. TCRdb retrieved this table from immuneACCESS and kept in-frame rearrangements only. Not all clones are present; in checked studies, unresolved V genes account for under half, and no reason is known for the remainder. This sample holds tens of thousands of clones; approximately 83% were observed only once. The ten largest clones represent approximately 5.4% of the sample. Sequenced input: PBMCs. The receptors shown here come from a human donor in good health. Some clones in this sample may be carry-over from other donors' samples.

This clone was seen once. This chain links TRBV7-2 with TRBJ2-1, with TRBD1 identical over 8 bases. Trimming removed 3 bases from V and 6 bases from J; junction bases left unmatched: 1. This CDR3 is built from 13 residues. Germline CDR1 SGHTA, CDR2 FQGNSA. In DNA, the CDR3 is TGTGCCAGCAGCTTTACAGGGGGCAATGAGCAGTTCTTC. This codes for CASSFTGGNEQFF.

The rearrangement links TRBV10-3 to TRBJ2-7; 11 nucleotides align to TRBD1. The germline V gene encodes CDR1 ENHRY and CDR2 SYGVKD. V gave up 3 bases and J gave up 2 bases; unmatched junction bases: 6. CDR3 length: 16 residues. CDR3 protein: CAISDQQGQGAYEQYF. CDR3 coding DNA: TGTGCCATCAGTGATCAGCAGGGACAGGGGGCCTACGAGCAGTACTTC.

The rearrangement joins TRBV19 to TRBJ1-1, with 9 positions matching TRBD1. J was trimmed by 8 bases and V by 1 base; bases with no gene match: 2. This CDR3 spans 13 amino acids. Germline V gene lookup returns CDR1 LNHDA and CDR2 SQIVND (reference sequence). The CDR3 protein is CASSIGDRVEAFF. The CDR3 DNA follows: TGTGCCAGTAGTATAGGGGACAGGGTCGAAGCTTTCTTT.

J is TRBJ1-6 and V is TRBV4-3; 10 bases agree with TRBD1. The CDR3 contains 16 residues. CDR1 and CDR2 from the germline V gene are LGHNA and YSLEER. With V trimmed by 4 bases and J by 8 bases, 8 bases remained unmatched. The DNA of the CDR3 is TGCGCCAGCAGCCTCGACCCCGGGACAGGGGATTCACCCCTCCACTTT. This gives the protein CASSLDPGTGDSPLHF.

This clone was picked up a small number of times. The chain combines TRBV9 with TRBJ1-5, with D possibly matching TRBD1 (6 bases). The V end was cut by 5 bases, the J end by 7 bases, with 10 bases between. The germline V gene encodes CDR1 SGDLS and CDR2 YYNGEE. CDR3 size: 12 residues. The CDR3 coding sequence is TGTGCCAGCAGTCGAGGGGGACAGCCCCAGCATTTT. It translates to CASSRGGQPQHF.

This chain links TRBV4-2 with TRBJ2-1; the D gene is possibly TRBD2 (5 bases). There are 13 residues in the CDR3. Looked up from germline, CDR1 is LGHNA and CDR2 is YNFKEQ. DNA for the CDR3: TGTGTCGCCGGGGATAGCAATGGCAATGAGCAGTTCTTC. This codes for CVAGDSNGNEQFF.

This chain joins TRBV2 and TRBJ2-1, with D perhaps TRBD2 (6 bases). CDR3 length: 13 residues. Trimming cost V 2 bases and J 12 bases, with 14 bases left between them. Germline V CDR1 and CDR2: SNHLY, FYNNEI. The CDR3 loop is CASSEWREGGQFF. CDR3 in DNA: TGTGCCAGCAGTGAATGGAGGGAAGGAGGGCAGTTCTTC.

This clone was seen just once. The chain recombines TRBV18 with TRBJ2-7; 8 positions match TRBD2. The V and J ends lost 2 bases and 3 bases, in that order; junction bases with no gene match: 0. CDR1 is KGHSH, CDR2 LQKENI, per germline. CDR3 length: 13 residues. CDR3 sequence reads: CASSPGTSYEQYF. As DNA, the CDR3 is TGTGCCAGCTCACCAGGGACTAGCTACGAGCAGTACTTC.

V usage is TRBV27 and J usage is TRBJ1-1; D might be TRBD1 (6 bases). The CDR3 has 15 amino acids. Germline V gene lookup returns CDR1 MNHEY and CDR2 SMNVEV (reference sequence). Trimming stripped 0 bases from V and 1 base from J, with 9 bases between. The CDR3 region is CASSLSPTGNTEAFF. The CDR3 nucleotides read TGTGCCAGCAGTTTATCCCCGACAGGGAACACTGAAGCTTTCTTT.

The sample holds one count of this clone. This chain joins TRBV7-8 and TRBJ2-7, with TRBD1 as a possible D gene (6 bases). Germline V gene data show CDR1 as SGHVS and CDR2 as FQNEAQ. The V gene lost 5 bases and the J gene lost 1 base, with 9 bases spanning the gap. The CDR3 contains 13 residues. The CDR3 coding sequence is TGTGCCAGCAGCCCCGACAGGTCCTACGAGCAGTACTTC. Amino acids: CASSPDRSYEQYF.

The rearrangement uses TRBV5-5 and TRBJ1-6, with 7 positions matching TRBD1. The germline CDR1 and CDR2 sequences are SGHKS and YYEKEE (reference sequence). This CDR3 has 16 amino acids. V was pared by 0 bases and J by 5 bases, with 5 bases of the junction left unmatched. Here the CDR3 DNA reads TGTGCCAGCAGCTTGGTCGGGGACAGAAATAATTCACCCCTCCACTTT. Translating it yields CASSLVGDRNNSPLHF. Looking up the rest from reference TRBV5-5 and TRBJ1-6 gives the full variable domain: DAGVTQSPTHLIKTRGQQVTLRCSPISGHKSVSWYQQVLGQGPQFIFQYYEKEERGRGNFPDRFSARQFPNYSSELNVNALLLGDSALYLCASSLVGDRNNSPLHFGNGTRLTVT.

The chain employs TRBV6-6 and TRBJ2-3; unclear D gene. The V end was cut by 8 bases, the J end by 0 bases, with 12 bases between. The CDR3 extends over 14 amino acids. CDR1 is MNHNY, CDR2 SVGAGI, per germline (reference sequence). In nucleotides, the CDR3 is TGTGCCAGCCTGCAGCGACCTAGCACAGATACGCAGTATTTT. This sequence encodes CASLQRPSTDTQYF.

This clone was counted a single time. The chain links TRBV9 to TRBJ1-3; TRBD1 is a possible D gene (5 bases). Trimming shortened V by 3 bases and J by 0 bases, and 19 bases separated the two germline ends. The germline CDR1 and CDR2 sequences are SGDLS and YYNGEE. The CDR3 length is 18 residues. CDR3 nucleotides: TGTGCCAGCAGCGACCCTCGGGCGGGGGGTGACTCTGGAAACACCATATATTTT. Translation gives CASSDPRAGGDSGNTIYF.

The chain's CDR3 is CASSPFPRGANVLTF. CDR3 bases: TGTGCCAGCAGCCCCTTTCCCCGGGGGGCCAACGTCCTGACTTTC. The chain uses TRBV7-2 and TRBJ2-6; D is uncertain. Trimming took off 5 bases at V and 4 bases at J, with 12 bases between the two ends. CDR3 length: 15 amino acids. Germline lookup yields CDR1 SGHTA and CDR2 FQGNSA.

The rearrangement joins TRBV4-2 to TRBJ2-6, with TRBD2 identical over 7 bases. V trimming: 4 bases; J trimming: 0 bases; junction bases outside the gene matches: 0. CDR1 is LGHNA and CDR2 is YNFKEQ in the germline V gene. The CDR3 has 15 residues. CDR3 loop: CASSPGGSGANVLTF. The CDR3 DNA reads as TGTGCCAGCAGCCCGGGGGGCTCTGGGGCCAACGTCCTGACTTTC.

The CDR3 region has the DNA TGCGCCAGCAGCTTCGGTGGAGGTTACGGGGAGCTGTTTTTT. This encodes CASSFGGGYGELFF. The genes are TRBV5-1 and TRBJ2-2, with a possible D match to TRBD2 (5 bases). The CDR3 covers 14 residues. The germline V gene has CDR1 SGHRS and CDR2 YFSETQ. With 2 bases removed from V and 7 bases from J, the gap between germline ends came to 12 bases.